One and the same sample provided the 31 T cell receptor beta chains below, sequenced in a study of radiotherapy plus CTLA-4 blockade in lung cancer. Generated by immunoSEQ multiplex PCR, the TCRdb table keeps only in-frame clones and is missing some. This sample has approximately 89,000 clones, with 78% found just once. The sequencing used peripheral blood, collected from a patient treated with radiotherapy plus ipilimumab. These receptors came from a human donor with non-small cell lung cancer who had a partial response to radiotherapy plus ipilimumab. Some clones in this sample may be carry-over from other donors' samples.

This chain's CDR3 is CASSLSPGTGRYGEKLFF. CDR3 nucleotide sequence: TGTGCCAGCAGCTTATCTCCTGGGACAGGGCGGTACGGTGAAAAACTGTTTTTT. V gene TRBV7-9 combines with J gene TRBJ1-4, with TRBD1 identical over 9 bases. Trimming removed 2 bases from V and 7 bases from J; junction bases left unmatched: 14. The CDR3 loop spans 18 amino acids. Germline CDR1 reads SEHNR; CDR2 reads FQNEAQ (reference sequence).

The V call is TRBV9, the J call TRBJ2-1; the D gene is possibly TRBD1 (5 bases). The CDR3 spans 16 residues. In germline, CDR1 is SGDLS, CDR2 YYNGEE. With 3 bases removed from V and 4 bases from J, the gap between germline ends came to 17 bases. CDR3: CASSANDRKGYNEQFF. In nucleotides, the CDR3 is TGTGCCAGCAGCGCTAACGACAGAAAAGGTTACAATGAGCAGTTCTTC.

Notes on this clone: A junction boundary mismatches the germline segment, possibly from a read error. The rearrangement links TRBV4-2 to TRBJ2-1; 13 bases agree with TRBD2. Germline V gene lookup returns CDR1 LGHNA and CDR2 YNFKEQ. The CDR3 extends over 13 amino acids. The CDR3 DNA reads TGTGCCAGCAGCCAAGATGGACTAGCGGGAGTTGTCTTC. Translated, it gives CASSQDGLAGVVF.

The rearrangement uses TRBV13 and TRBJ2-1; 7 nucleotides line up with TRBD2. There are 15 residues in the CDR3. Germline assignment: CDR1 PRHDT and CDR2 FYEKMQ (reference sequence). Losses at the gene ends were 6 bases for V and 4 bases for J; bases not matched to a gene: 9. This chain's CDR3 is CASSYGGNSYNEQFF. The DNA of the CDR3 is TGTGCCAGCAGTTACGGGGGGAATAGTTACAATGAGCAGTTCTTC.

J is TRBJ1-5 and V is TRBV21-1; the table's D call, TRBD1, was not checked against the DNA. TRBV21-1 is an annotated pseudogene. There are 16 residues in the CDR3. In DNA, the CDR3 is TGTGCCAGCAGCAAATTCCGGGACAGGGGAAATCAGCCCCAGCATTTT. This codes for CASSKFRDRGNQPQHF.

The chain has TRBV7-2 and TRBJ2-3, with TRBD1 matching over 7 bases. The V gene's germline CDR1 is SGHTA and CDR2 FQGNSA. The CDR3 runs 14 residues. Germline trimming cut 4 bases from V and 0 bases from J; bases unmatched to any gene: 1. The CDR3: CASSWGQSTDTQYF. The CDR3 coding sequence is TGTGCCAGCAGCTGGGGACAGAGCACAGATACGCAGTATTTT.

CDR3 DNA: TGTGCCAGCAGCTCCGGACAGCCTTCCTACGAGCAGTACTTC. This gives the protein CASSSGQPSYEQYF. This chain links TRBV7-9 with TRBJ2-7; D is possibly TRBD1 (6 bases). Germline-derived CDR1 and CDR2 are SEHNR and FQNEAQ (reference sequence). The CDR3 runs 14 residues. Trimming shortened V by 4 bases and J by 1 base, and 11 bases separated the two germline ends.

The CDR3 loop reads CASSQTFGTGRMEYF. The DNA of the CDR3 is TGTGCCAGCAGTCAAACCTTTGGGACAGGCAGGATGGAGTACTTC. The chain combines TRBV27 with TRBJ2-7; 8 bases agree with TRBD1. The V segment lost 5 bases and the J segment 11 bases; nucleotides outside the gene matches: 17. The CDR3 loop spans 15 amino acids. Germline CDR1 MNHEY, CDR2 SMNVEV (reference sequence).

This clone was seen a few times. The rearrangement joins TRBV6-5 to TRBJ2-1; 8 bases line up with TRBD2. The CDR3 loop spans 14 amino acids. J lost 7 bases, V lost 5 bases, and 7 bases had no gene match. CDR1 and CDR2 from the germline V gene are MNHEY and SVGAGI. The CDR3 spells CASSEYREGNEQFF. The CDR3 bases are TGTGCCAGCAGTGAATATCGGGAGGGGAATGAGCAGTTCTTC.

V is TRBV7-2 and J is TRBJ2-2; 7 bases align to TRBD2. This CDR3 is 15 amino acids long. Germline CDR1 reads SGHTA; CDR2 reads FQGNSA. V dropped 5 bases and J dropped 5; count of bases not matched to a gene: 8. This CDR3 reads CASSRTQGGTGELFF. The CDR3 region has the DNA TGTGCCAGCAGCCGTACGCAGGGAGGGACCGGGGAGCTGTTTTTT. Full variable domain (remainder filled in from reference TRBV7-2 and TRBJ2-2): GAGVSQSPSNKVTEKGKDVELRCDPISGHTALYWYRQSLGQGLEFLIYFQGNSAPDKSGLPSDRFSAERTGGSVSTLTIQRTQQEDSAVYLCASSRTQGGTGELFFGEGSRLTVL.

J is TRBJ2-3 and V is TRBV5-5; 7 bases line up with TRBD2. Germline lookup yields CDR1 SGHKS and CDR2 YYEKEE (reference sequence). Germline trimming cut 0 bases from V and 8 bases from J; bases unmatched to any gene: 9. This CDR3 is built from 15 residues. The CDR3 nucleotides are TGTGCCAGCAGCTTGGGCCTAGCGGCCATGGTTACGCAGTATTTT. This gives the protein CASSLGLAAMVTQYF.

The V and J genes are TRBV4-1 and TRBJ1-3; D is ambiguous. Germline-derived CDR1 and CDR2 are MGHRA and YSYEKL. The CDR3 is made up of 16 amino acids. Trimming pared 1 base from V and 0 bases from J, leaving 10 bases between. CDR3 loop: CASSQAEVGSGNTIYF. In nucleotides, the CDR3 is TGCGCCAGCAGCCAAGCGGAGGTTGGCTCTGGAAACACCATATATTTT.

This chain links TRBV7-2 with TRBJ2-2; TRBD2 matches at 8 bases. Germline CDR1 is SGHTA and CDR2 is FQGNSA. This CDR3 has 17 residues. V shed 2 bases and J 2 bases; nucleotides not matched to a gene: 7. This chain's CDR3 is CASSLSVRGGNTGELFF. The CDR3 DNA sequence: TGTGCCAGCAGCTTATCGGTTCGGGGGGGAAACACCGGGGAGCTGTTTTTT.

The J gene is TRBJ2-5, the V gene TRBV5-1; 15 nucleotides align to TRBD2. This CDR3 is built from 18 residues. The junction had 10 bases not matched to a gene; V was cut back by 4 bases and J by 3 bases. CDR1 SGHRS and CDR2 YFSETQ come from the germline V gene. The CDR3: CASSPRTSGGVRKETQYF. For the CDR3, the DNA is TGCGCCAGCAGCCCCCGGACTAGCGGGGGGGTCCGCAAAGAGACCCAGTACTTC.

About this clone itself: No conserved phenylalanine or tryptophan ends this CDR3, so it is likely a read error. CDR3 region: CATRLAGVTDTQYL. The CDR3 DNA reads as TGTGCCACCCGACTAGCGGGCGTCACAGATACGCAGTATCTT. This rearrangement joins TRBV15 to TRBJ2-3; 10 bases line up with TRBD2. V gave up 8 bases and J gave up 2 bases; unmatched junction bases: 4. Germline CDR1 is LNHNV and CDR2 is YYDKDF (reference sequence). CDR3 length: 14 amino acids.

On this clone itself: Other DNA variants within this sample encode the same CDR3. This chain links TRBV6-5 with TRBJ2-5; D may be TRBD2 (5 bases). The CDR3 totals 13 residues. CDR1 is MNHEY, CDR2 SVGAGI, per germline. V lost 10 bases and J lost 5, with 17 bases in between. As DNA, the CDR3 is TGTGCCACCTACTTACGAGGGTCGGAGACCCAGTACTTC. The encoded protein is CATYLRGSETQYF.

The rearrangement links TRBV12-5 to TRBJ1-1; perhaps TRBD1 as D (6 bases). V lost 3 bases, J lost 1 base, and 12 bases lay in between. CDR1 LGHNT and CDR2 FRNRAP come from the germline V gene. This CDR3 has 15 residues. DNA of the CDR3: TGTGCTAGTGGTTTAGGAGCAGGGGAGAACACTGAAGCTTTCTTT. It is translated as CASGLGAGENTEAFF.

This sequence joins TRBV6-6 and TRBJ1-1; the D is unclear. Germline CDR1 MNHNY, CDR2 SVGAGI (reference sequence). The CDR3 is 14 residues long. The V and J ends lost 5 bases and 3 bases respectively, with 13 bases between them. CDR3 bases: TGTGCCAGCAGTCCCCGTACCGGTTACACTGAAGCTTTCTTT. Amino acids: CASSPRTGYTEAFF.

The chain joins TRBV4-3 to TRBJ2-1; possibly TRBD2 for D (6 bases). The CDR3 sequence is 16 residues long. V was shortened by 1 base and J by 4 bases, with 14 bases between the two germline ends. CDR1 and CDR2 from the germline V gene are LGHNA and YSLEER. The CDR3 is CASSQGVSGAYNEQFF. CDR3 nucleotides: TGCGCCAGCAGCCAAGGGGTTAGCGGAGCATACAATGAGCAGTTCTTC.

CDR3 sequence: CASSPRVGYTGELFF. The CDR3 DNA is TGTGCCAGCAGCCCCAGGGTGGGGTACACCGGGGAGCTGTTTTTT. The V and J genes are TRBV7-2 and TRBJ2-2, with a tentative D call TRBD1 (5 bases). The germline gives CDR1 SGHTA, CDR2 FQGNSA. CDR3 length: 15 amino acids. Trimming shortened V by 5 bases and J by 3 bases, and 13 bases separated the two germline ends. Looking up the rest from reference TRBV7-2 and TRBJ2-2 gives the full variable domain: GAGVSQSPSNKVTEKGKDVELRCDPISGHTALYWYRQSLGQGLEFLIYFQGNSAPDKSGLPSDRFSAERTGGSVSTLTIQRTQQEDSAVYLCASSPRVGYTGELFFGEGSRLTVL.

This clone has a handful of counts. CDR3 residues: CASSFSLAGGYNEQFF. The CDR3 DNA sequence: TGTGCCAGCAGTTTTAGCCTAGCGGGGGGTTACAATGAGCAGTTCTTC. The J gene is TRBJ2-1, the V gene TRBV28; 11 bases are shared with TRBD2. The CDR3 has 16 amino acids. Germline V gene lookup returns CDR1 MDHEN and CDR2 SYDVKM. The J segment lost 4 bases and the V segment lost 3 bases, leaving 5 bases of the junction unmatched.

The genes are TRBV2 and TRBJ2-7; a weak D match, TRBD2 (5 bases). Deletions cut 7 bases from V and 4 bases from J, with 14 bases between. This CDR3 spans 13 amino acids. Germline V CDR1 and CDR2: SNHLY, FYNNEI. The CDR3 is CASKEGPLYEQYF. CDR3 nucleotide sequence: TGTGCCAGCAAAGAGGGCCCACTTTACGAGCAGTACTTC.

This clone was picked up many times. V usage is TRBV10-3 and J usage is TRBJ1-5; perhaps TRBD1 as D (6 bases). V gave up 4 bases and J gave up 8 bases, with 18 bases separating them. Looked up from germline, CDR1 is ENHRY and CDR2 is SYGVKD. The CDR3 extends over 15 amino acids. The CDR3, as DNA: TGTGCCATCAGTGCAGGAGAAACAGGGTTCGAGCCCCAGCATTTT. This gives the protein CAISAGETGFEPQHF.

This clone was recorded only once. The J gene is TRBJ1-6, the V gene TRBV2; D gene unclear. Germline CDR1 is SNHLY and CDR2 is FYNNEI. Deletions cut 8 bases from V and 7 bases from J, with 15 bases between. CDR3 length equals 14 residues. Here the CDR3 DNA reads TGTGCCAGCGAGCCTAGGACTCAAAATTCACCCCTCCACTTT. Translation: CASEPRTQNSPLHF.

This chain joins TRBV9 and TRBJ1-2; 10 bases are a match to TRBD1. Germline lookup yields CDR1 SGDLS and CDR2 YYNGEE. Trimming took 3 bases from V and 3 from J; bases not matched to a gene: 8. CDR3 length equals 16 residues. CDR3 sequence reads: CASSAPPGTGDYGYTF. The CDR3 bases are TGTGCCAGCAGCGCCCCGCCCGGGACAGGGGACTATGGCTACACCTTC.

The V call is TRBV6-6, the J call TRBJ1-5, with 7 bases that match TRBD1. V lost 2 bases to trimming and J lost 0 bases; unmatched junction nucleotides: 4. CDR3 length: 16 residues. From germline, CDR1 is MNHNY and CDR2 SVGAGI (reference sequence). CDR3 sequence reads: CASSYGTVYSNQPQHF. DNA of the CDR3: TGTGCCAGCAGTTACGGGACAGTCTATAGCAATCAGCCCCAGCATTTT.

The chain uses TRBV11-2 and TRBJ2-7; 7 bases align to TRBD1. The length of the CDR3 is 14 residues. J was trimmed by 6 bases and V by 5 bases; bases with no gene match: 10. CDR1 is SGHAT and CDR2 is FQNNGV in the germline V gene. The CDR3 region is CASSPNRQGGEQYF. The CDR3 coding sequence is TGTGCCAGCAGCCCTAACCGACAGGGTGGCGAGCAGTACTTC.

This rearrangement joins TRBV9 to TRBJ2-1; D unclear. The V gene's germline CDR1 is SGDLS and CDR2 YYNGEE. V dropped 10 bases and J dropped 4 bases, with 15 bases sitting between them. The CDR3 sequence is 13 residues long. CDR3 sequence: CASCSSDYNEQFF. Written as DNA, the CDR3 is TGTGCCTCCTGCTCAAGCGATTACAATGAGCAGTTCTTC. Full variable domain (remainder filled in from reference TRBV9 and TRBJ2-1): DSGVTQTPKHLITATGQRVTLRCSPRSGDLSVYWYQQSLDQGLQFLIQYYNGEERAKGNILERFSAQQFPDLHSELNLSSLELGDSALYFCASCSSDYNEQFFGPGTRLTVL.

A few counts support this clone. This chain uses TRBV11-2 with TRBJ2-1; TRBD2 aligns across 9 bases. The CDR3 length is 14 residues. Looked up from germline, CDR1 is SGHAT and CDR2 is FQNNGV. V was clipped by 3 bases and J by 4 bases; unmatched bases: 1. CDR3 DNA: TGTGCCAGCAGCTTGGCGGGAGGGTACAATGAGCAGTTCTTC. Its protein is CASSLAGGYNEQFF.

This clone was seen only once. The chain employs TRBV10-3 and TRBJ2-1; tentative D call: TRBD2 (6 bases). The germline CDR1 and CDR2 sequences are ENHRY and SYGVKD. The CDR3 is 16 residues long. V gave up 3 bases and J gave up 5 bases, with 17 bases separating them. CDR3 in amino acids: CAISDIAETLHNEQFF. In nucleotides, the CDR3 is TGTGCCATCAGTGATATAGCGGAAACCCTCCACAATGAGCAGTTCTTC.

The chain couples TRBV4-2 to TRBJ2-1; 7 bases are shared with TRBD2. Unmatched junction bases numbered 16, after V lost 4 bases and J lost 7 bases. CDR1 is LGHNA, CDR2 YNFKEQ, per germline. CDR3 length: 17 amino acids. CDR3 sequence (DNA): TGTGCCAGCAGCCCTAAACACTTTGGACTAGGAGGTAATGAGCAGTTCTTC. Its protein is CASSPKHFGLGGNEQFF.